A selection of T cell receptor beta chains follows, all from one sample in a study of identical twins. TCRdb recomputed calls from the 5' RACE reads with MiXCR, one row per CDR3 protein. The data contain fewer than 800,000 distinct CDR3 sequences, around 7.5% of them singletons. This sample was also put to use in a study of yellow fever vaccine responses in identical twins.

Sequencing input: PBMCs. The receptors originated from a woman aged 18-35 years in good health. Both conserved end residues are part of each CDR3. D genes are given only for firm matches. Expanded clones are given a class, and other clones once, few, many or no size at all.

v_call,clone_size,j_call,d_call,cdr3_nt,cdr3_aa
TRBV5-1,.,TRBJ1-1,TRBD1,TGCGCCAGCAAATACACAGGGGACACTGAAGCTTTCTTT,CASKYTGDTEAFF
TRBV20-1,.,TRBJ2-1,TRBD1,TGCAGTGCTAGAGCCCCGGGACAGTACAATGAGCAGTTCTTC,CSARAPGQYNEQFF
TRBV2,.,TRBJ2-5,TRBD1,TGTGCCAGCAAACCCGGGACAGGCGGGGAGACCCAGTACTTC,CASKPGTGGETQYF
TRBV12-3/TRBV12-4,few,TRBJ2-5,.,TGTGCCAGCAGTCGCAGGGAAGAGACCCAGTACTTC,CASSRREETQYF
TRBV5-1,many,TRBJ2-1,TRBD1,TGCGCCAGCAGAACAGGGGGCTTATTTACCCCCTACAATGAGCAGTTCTTC,CASRTGGLFTPYNEQFF
TRBV10-2,few,TRBJ1-2,TRBD1,TGCGCCAGCAGTGAGTCTGAGACAGGGGGCACTAACTATGGCTACACCTTC,CASSESETGGTNYGYTF
TRBV3-1,few,TRBJ2-2,.,TGTGCCAGCAGATCTGCCATCGGGGGAACGAACACCGGGGAGCTGTTTTTT,CASRSAIGGTNTGELFF
TRBV5-1,.,TRBJ2-1,TRBD2,TGCGCCAGCAGTAGGAACACGCTCGGGACTAGCGGGAATCACAGGCAGTTCTTC,CASSRNTLGTSGNHRQFF
TRBV6-2/TRBV6-3,few,TRBJ2-2,.,TGTGCCAGCAGCCCCGCCTTAGGACAGAGATCCAGTACGAACACCGGGGAGCTGTTTTTT,CASSPALGQRSSTNTGELFF
TRBV2,few,TRBJ2-6,TRBD1,TGTGCCATTACCAGGGACAGGGGGCCTGGGGCCAACGTCCTGACTTTC,CAITRDRGPGANVLTF
TRBV7-9,.,TRBJ1-1,.,TGTGCCAGCAGTCGAGGAGGGAAGGTCACTGAAGCTTTCTTT,CASSRGGKVTEAFF
TRBV7-6,.,TRBJ2-7,.,TGTGCCAGCAGCTCAGCACCAAGGGGGGGTTTGGGCGAGCAGTACTTC,CASSSAPRGGLGEQYF
TRBV12-3/TRBV12-4,many,TRBJ2-5,TRBD1,TGTGCCAGTAGACAGGGTCAAGAGACCCAGTACTTC,CASRQGQETQYF
TRBV7-2,.,TRBJ2-5,.,TGTGCCAGCAGCTTAGTAGGTGGGACTCAAGAGACCCAGTACTTC,CASSLVGGTQETQYF
TRBV7-2,few,TRBJ2-7,.,TGTGCCAGCAGCCCTCCGGTCGACCCATGGGAGCAGTACTTC,CASSPPVDPWEQYF
TRBV5-1,few,TRBJ2-3,.,TGCGCCAGCAGCCCGGCCGGCTACAACACAGATACGCAGTATTTT,CASSPAGYNTDTQYF
TRBV5-1,many,TRBJ2-3,.,TGCGCCAGCAGCTTGGAACAGCTGAGCACAGATACGCAGTATTTT,CASSLEQLSTDTQYF
TRBV3-1,.,TRBJ1-5,.,TGTGCCAGCAGTCCGCCGGGGGACCAGCCCCAGCATTTT,CASSPPGDQPQHF
TRBV29-1,many,TRBJ2-1,.,TGCAGCGTTGAAGACAATCCTCTAAATGAGCAGTTCTTC,CSVEDNPLNEQFF
TRBV2,.,TRBJ2-5,.,TGTGCCAGCAGTGCCCACCTACAGGGATCGGAGACCCAGTACTTC,CASSAHLQGSETQYF
TRBV20-1,.,TRBJ2-7,TRBD2,TGCAGTGCTAAAACTTCCGGGACTAGCGGGAGGGACTCCTACGAGCAGTACTTC,CSAKTSGTSGRDSYEQYF
TRBV12-3/TRBV12-4,many,TRBJ1-1,TRBD1,TGTGCCAGCAGTTGGGACAGGGGGCTTACTGAAGCTTTCTTT,CASSWDRGLTEAFF
TRBV9,few,TRBJ2-1,TRBD2,TGTGCCAGCAGCGTAGGCTTTAGCGGGAGTGCCTACAATGAGCAGTTCTTC,CASSVGFSGSAYNEQFF
TRBV7-9,.,TRBJ1-1,TRBD1,TGTGCCAGCGCGACTGACAGGGGGACCACTGAAGCTTTCTTT,CASATDRGTTEAFF
TRBV12-3/TRBV12-4,many,TRBJ2-1,TRBD1,TGTGCCAGCATCTCACACGGACAGGGAAACAATGAGCAGTTCTTC,CASISHGQGNNEQFF
TRBV6-5,.,TRBJ1-2,.,TGTGCCAGCAGTTACTTACTTGTCCTCCGAGGTAATGGCTACACCTTC,CASSYLLVLRGNGYTF
TRBV19,few,TRBJ2-7,.,TGTGCCAGTAGTATAAAAGGCAGCAACTACGAGCAGTACTTC,CASSIKGSNYEQYF
TRBV20-1,few,TRBJ2-3,.,TGCAGTGCTAACCAGGTCGATACGCAGTATTTT,CSANQVDTQYF
TRBV20-1,.,TRBJ1-6,TRBD1,TGCAGTGCTACGGCCGGGACAGGGCATAATTCACCCCTCCACTTT,CSATAGTGHNSPLHF
TRBV6-2/TRBV6-3,many,TRBJ2-4,TRBD2,TGTGCCAGTACCACTAGCGGTAAAGCCAAAAACATTCAGTACTTC,CASTTSGKAKNIQYF
TRBV4-1,.,TRBJ2-3,TRBD1,TGCGCCAGCAGCCGTGGGACAGGGGGCGCAACAGATACGCAGTATTTT,CASSRGTGGATDTQYF
TRBV11-2,.,TRBJ1-2,.,TGTGCCAGCAGCCTCGACCGACTCTATGGCTACACCTTC,CASSLDRLYGYTF
TRBV6-5,many,TRBJ2-1,TRBD2,TGTGCCAGCAGTTCTCCACTAGCGGGAGCCTACAATGAGCAGTTCTTC,CASSSPLAGAYNEQFF
TRBV10-2,few,TRBJ2-3,TRBD2,TGCGCCAGCGTGAGCGGGGGACCCGCAGATACGCAGTATTTT,CASVSGGPADTQYF
TRBV15,many,TRBJ2-1,TRBD2,TGTGCCACCAGCAGAGATGCTACTAGCGGGAGAACCAATGAGCAGTTCTTC,CATSRDATSGRTNEQFF
TRBV25-1,few,TRBJ2-5,.,TGTGCCAGCAGTGAGGGCAGGCAAAAACAAGAGACCCAGTACTTC,CASSEGRQKQETQYF
TRBV5-1,.,TRBJ2-1,TRBD1,TGCGCCAGCAGCGCTGACAGGGTGGGAAATGAGCAGTTCTTC,CASSADRVGNEQFF
TRBV11-1,many,TRBJ2-1,TRBD2,TGTGCCAGCACTGACGTAGCGGGAGGGTCCTACAATGAGCAGTTCTTC,CASTDVAGGSYNEQFF
TRBV7-2,few,TRBJ2-1,TRBD2,TGTGCCAGCAGCTTCGGGGTGGGGGGGTACAATGAGCAGTTCTTC,CASSFGVGGYNEQFF
TRBV2,many,TRBJ2-3,TRBD2,TGTGCCAGCAGTGAAACGGGGACTAGCGCGATAGATACGCAGTATTTT,CASSETGTSAIDTQYF
TRBV10-3,.,TRBJ1-2,.,TGTGCCATCACTTCGCCTAACTATGGCTACACCTTC,CAITSPNYGYTF
TRBV6-1,many,TRBJ2-1,TRBD1,TGTGCCAGCAGTCCCACCGACAGGGGGCTAACCTACAATGAGCAGTTCTTC,CASSPTDRGLTYNEQFF
TRBV29-1,.,TRBJ2-1,.,TGCAGCGTTTCCCCGGTAGCCGGGACCTACAATGAGCAGTTCTTC,CSVSPVAGTYNEQFF
TRBV9,many,TRBJ2-1,TRBD2,TGTGCCAGCAGCGTAGCTCCAGCGGGAGGGCCAAATGAGCAGTTCTTC,CASSVAPAGGPNEQFF
TRBV10-3,.,TRBJ2-1,.,TGTGCCATCAGTGAGTCGAAGGTAGTAGTCGATGAGCAGTTCTTC,CAISESKVVVDEQFF
TRBV3-1,.,TRBJ2-5,.,TGTGCCAGCAGCCAATCCGGACTACAGTACTTC,CASSQSGLQYF
TRBV28,.,TRBJ2-1,.,TGTGCCAGCAGTTTCGTCCTTCCTGCTAGCTCCTACAATGAGCAGTTCTTC,CASSFVLPASSYNEQFF
TRBV12-3/TRBV12-4,many,TRBJ2-1,.,TGTGCCAGCGTGTGGGAGAATGAGCAGTTCTTC,CASVWENEQFF